Below, 8 T cell receptor beta chains from the same sample are listed, as sequenced in a study of radiation and T cells in renal cell carcinoma. As to time point: blood 4 weeks post-SBRT, at nephrectomy. Treatment denoted: 15 Gy SBRT to primary tumor, nephrectomy 4 weeks later. Data came from immunoSEQ multiplex PCR; TCRdb stores just in-frame clones and leaves some out. The table lists around 77,000 clones, approximately 82% of them singletons. The sample consisted of blood, taken from a patient whose treatment included radiotherapy and nephrectomy. The receptor source for this set is a woman aged 60-75 years with renal cell carcinoma.

The chain combines TRBV4-1 with TRBJ2-5, with 10 bases fitting TRBD2. Germline CDR1 is MGHRA and CDR2 is YSYEKL. Trimming took 0 bases from V and 4 from J; bases not matched to a gene: 8. The CDR3 runs to 17 residues. The CDR3 reads CASSQDKLAGDAETQYF. Here the CDR3 DNA reads TGCGCCAGCAGCCAAGATAAGCTAGCGGGAGATGCAGAGACCCAGTACTTC.

The rearrangement links TRBV9 to TRBJ2-5; D might be TRBD2 (6 bases). The CDR3 is 16 residues long. Germline CDR1 and CDR2: SGDLS and YYNGEE. Trimming left V 0 bases short and J 7 bases short, with 19 bases between. CDR3 DNA: TGTGCCAGCAGCGTAGCTACGGGGGACCTGGGGGGGACCCAGTACTTC. Translating it yields CASSVATGDLGGTQYF. The entire variable domain, with the rest obtained from reference TRBV9 and TRBJ2-5, is as follows: DSGVTQTPKHLITATGQRVTLRCSPRSGDLSVYWYQQSLDQGLQFLIQYYNGEERAKGNILERFSAQQFPDLHSELNLSSLELGDSALYFCASSVATGDLGGTQYFGPGTRLLVL.

This clone was recorded once. The rearrangement joins TRBV10-3 to TRBJ2-7; no firm D call. Trimming pared 2 bases from V and 1 base from J, leaving 9 bases between. Germline V CDR1 and CDR2: ENHRY, SYGVKD. The CDR3 covers 14 residues. The CDR3 DNA reads TGTGCCATCAGTGAGCAGGTCCAGTCCTACGAGCAGTACTTC. This sequence encodes CAISEQVQSYEQYF.

The chain employs TRBV18 and TRBJ2-7; 10 bases align to TRBD2. V gave up 5 bases and J gave up 4 bases; unmatched junction bases: 8. In germline, CDR1 is KGHSH, CDR2 LQKENI. CDR3 length equals 15 residues. The CDR3 DNA sequence: TGTGCCAGCTCAGCTAGCGGGAGTAGAATATACGAGCAGTACTTC. It yields the protein CASSASGSRIYEQYF.

This clone has only one observation. The V call is TRBV20-1, the J call TRBJ1-2; D uncertain. The CDR3 has 11 residues. Germline loops: CDR1 DFQATT, CDR2 SNEGSKA (reference sequence). V was cut by 3 bases and J by 7 bases, with 9 bases left in between. CDR3 sequence (DNA): TGCAGTGCTAGGTCTGGATTTGGCTACACCTTC. As protein: CSARSGFGYTF.

This sequence joins TRBV6-5 and TRBJ2-7, with TRBD1 as a possible D gene (6 bases). The CDR3 consists of 15 residues. The germline gives CDR1 MNHEY, CDR2 SVGAGI. Between the trimmed V and J ends, which lost 1 base and 1 base, there was a span of 11 bases. CDR3 sequence: CASSYFAGDSYEQYF. In nucleotides, the CDR3 is TGTGCCAGCAGTTACTTCGCAGGGGATTCCTACGAGCAGTACTTC.

About this clone itself: A read error may account for a junction end that differs from germline. This specimen includes other DNA sequences encoding the same CDR3. V and J are TRBV2 and TRBJ1-1; 8 nucleotides match TRBD1. This CDR3 comprises 16 residues. Germline CDR1 SNHLY, CDR2 FYNNEI. The CDR3 DNA reads TGTGCCAGCAGTATTCGATCGCTGACAGGGGACACTGAAGCCTTCTTT. Translated, it gives CASSIRSLTGDTEAFF.

This clone was counted a few times. V gene TRBV5-1 combines with J gene TRBJ1-1, with TRBD1 identical over 7 bases. Germline trimming cut 4 bases from V and 4 bases from J; bases unmatched to any gene: 10. The length of the CDR3 is 15 residues. The germline V gene encodes CDR1 SGHRS and CDR2 YFSETQ. CDR3: CASSGGDRVVTEAFF. The CDR3 nucleotides are TGCGCCAGCAGCGGGGGAGACAGGGTGGTCACTGAAGCTTTCTTT.